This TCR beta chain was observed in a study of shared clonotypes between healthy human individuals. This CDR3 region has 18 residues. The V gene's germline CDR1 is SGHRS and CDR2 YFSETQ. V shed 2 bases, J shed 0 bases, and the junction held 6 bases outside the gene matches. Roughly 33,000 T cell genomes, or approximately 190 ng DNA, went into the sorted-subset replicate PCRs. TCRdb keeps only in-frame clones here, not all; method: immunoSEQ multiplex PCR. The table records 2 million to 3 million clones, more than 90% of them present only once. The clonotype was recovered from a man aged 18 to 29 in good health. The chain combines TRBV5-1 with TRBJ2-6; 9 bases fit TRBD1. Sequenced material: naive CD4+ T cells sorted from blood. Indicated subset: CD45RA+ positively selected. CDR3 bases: TGCGCCAGCAGCTTCGGACAGGGGACGTTCTCTGGGGCCAACGTCCTGACTTTC. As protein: CASSFGQGTFSGANVLTF.